The clone carrying this T cell receptor (beta chain) was recorded once. PCR amplification relied on 60 Vbeta primers (plus 13 Jbeta primers). Measured with immunoSEQ multiplex PCR; TCRdb has only the in-frame clones, and not every one. The profile covers about 130,000 clones, with about 81% appearing a single time and around 6.4% taken by the ten largest. This record comes from a study of cytomegalovirus exposure and HLA in healthy donors. The receptor was isolated from a middle-aged woman in good health and CMV-seropositive. Material for sequencing was PBMCs.

Here the CDR3 reads CSGMTGDFNYGYTF. The CDR3 bases are TGCAGCGGGATGACAGGGGACTTTAACTATGGCTACACCTTC. The rearrangement links TRBV29-1 to TRBJ1-2, with TRBD1 identical over 8 bases. This CDR3 is built from 14 residues. V shed 7 bases, J shed 1 base, and the junction held 8 bases outside the gene matches. Germline-derived CDR1 and CDR2 are SQVTM and ANQGSEA. The full variable domain, completed using reference TRBV29-1 and TRBJ1-2, is SAVISQKPSRDICQRGTSLTIQCQVDSQVTMMFWYRQQPGQSLTLIATANQGSEATYESGFVIDKFPISRPNLTFSTLTVSNMSPEDSSIYLCSGMTGDFNYGYTFGSGTRLTVV.